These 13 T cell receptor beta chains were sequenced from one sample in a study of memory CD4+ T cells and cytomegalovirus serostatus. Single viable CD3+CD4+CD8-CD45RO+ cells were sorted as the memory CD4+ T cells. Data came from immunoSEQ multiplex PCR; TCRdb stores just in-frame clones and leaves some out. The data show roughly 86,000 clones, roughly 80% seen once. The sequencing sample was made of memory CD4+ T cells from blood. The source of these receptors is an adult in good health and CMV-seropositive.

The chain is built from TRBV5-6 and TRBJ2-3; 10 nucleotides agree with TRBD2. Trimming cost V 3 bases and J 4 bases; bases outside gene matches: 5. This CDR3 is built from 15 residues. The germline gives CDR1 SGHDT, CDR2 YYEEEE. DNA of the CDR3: TGTGCCAGCAGCTCTAGCGGGAGTAAAGCAGATACGCAGTATTTT. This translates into CASSSSGSKADTQYF.

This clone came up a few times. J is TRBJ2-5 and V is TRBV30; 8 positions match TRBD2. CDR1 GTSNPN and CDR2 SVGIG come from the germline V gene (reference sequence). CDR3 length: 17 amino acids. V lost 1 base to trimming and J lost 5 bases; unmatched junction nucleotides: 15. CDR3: CAWSEPPIAGGWETQYF. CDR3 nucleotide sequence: TGTGCCTGGAGTGAACCCCCAATTGCGGGAGGCTGGGAGACCCAGTACTTC.

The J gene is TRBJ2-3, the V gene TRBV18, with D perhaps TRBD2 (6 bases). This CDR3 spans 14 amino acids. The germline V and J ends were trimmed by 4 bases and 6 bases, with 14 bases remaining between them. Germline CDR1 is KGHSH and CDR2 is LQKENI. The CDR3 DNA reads TGTGCCAGCTCACAGCAGGAGGGGCGGGATACGCAGTATTTT. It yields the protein CASSQQEGRDTQYF. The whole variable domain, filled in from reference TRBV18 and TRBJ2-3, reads NAGVMQNPRHLVRRRGQEARLRCSPMKGHSHVYWYRQLPEEGLKFMVYLQKENIIDESGMPKERFSAEFPKEGPSILRIQQVVRGDSAAYFCASSQQEGRDTQYFGPGTRLTVL.

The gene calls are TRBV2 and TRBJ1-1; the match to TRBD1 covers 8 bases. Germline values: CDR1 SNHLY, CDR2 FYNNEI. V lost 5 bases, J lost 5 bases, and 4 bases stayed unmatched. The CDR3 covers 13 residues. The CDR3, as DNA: TGTGCCAGCAGTCAGGGGGCTGGGACTGAAGCTTTCTTT. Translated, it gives CASSQGAGTEAFF. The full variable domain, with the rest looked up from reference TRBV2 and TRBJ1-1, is EPEVTQTPSHQVTQMGQEVILRCVPISNHLYFYWYRQILGQKVEFLVSFYNNEISEKSEIFDDQFSVERPDGSNFTLKIRSTKLEDSAMYFCASSQGAGTEAFFGQGTRLTVV.

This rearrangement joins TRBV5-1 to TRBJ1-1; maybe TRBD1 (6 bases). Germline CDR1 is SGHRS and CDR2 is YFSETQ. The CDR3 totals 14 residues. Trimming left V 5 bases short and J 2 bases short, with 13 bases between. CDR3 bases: TGCGCCAGCAGGTCTGACAGGTTAAACACTGAAGCTTTCTTT. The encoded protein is CASRSDRLNTEAFF.

CDR3: CASSAGDSSYEQYF. CDR3 DNA sequence: TGTGCCAGCAGCGCCGGAGATAGCTCCTACGAGCAGTACTTC. The chain is built from TRBV9 and TRBJ2-7; no firm D call. Trimming left V 3 bases short and J 0 bases short, with 10 bases between. The CDR3 totals 14 residues. Germline CDR1 reads SGDLS; CDR2 reads YYNGEE.

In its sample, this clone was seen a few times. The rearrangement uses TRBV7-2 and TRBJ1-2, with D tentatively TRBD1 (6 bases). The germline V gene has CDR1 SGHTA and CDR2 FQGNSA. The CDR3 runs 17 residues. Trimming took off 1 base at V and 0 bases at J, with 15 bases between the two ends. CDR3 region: CASSLVGTQISNYGYTF. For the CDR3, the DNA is TGTGCCAGCAGCTTAGTCGGGACACAAATTTCTAACTATGGCTACACCTTC.

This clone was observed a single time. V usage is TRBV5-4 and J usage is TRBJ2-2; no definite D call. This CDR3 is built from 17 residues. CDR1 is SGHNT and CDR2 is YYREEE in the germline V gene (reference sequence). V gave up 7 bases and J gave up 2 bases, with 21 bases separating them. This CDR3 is CASGSRSTTGNTGELFF. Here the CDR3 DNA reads TGTGCCAGCGGAAGTCGGTCAACCACGGGCAACACCGGGGAGCTGTTTTTT.

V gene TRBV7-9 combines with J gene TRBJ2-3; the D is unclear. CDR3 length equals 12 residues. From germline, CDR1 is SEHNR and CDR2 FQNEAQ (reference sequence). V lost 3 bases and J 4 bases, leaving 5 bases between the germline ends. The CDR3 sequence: CASSFNSDTQYF. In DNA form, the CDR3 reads TGTGCCAGCAGCTTTAATTCAGATACGCAGTATTTT.

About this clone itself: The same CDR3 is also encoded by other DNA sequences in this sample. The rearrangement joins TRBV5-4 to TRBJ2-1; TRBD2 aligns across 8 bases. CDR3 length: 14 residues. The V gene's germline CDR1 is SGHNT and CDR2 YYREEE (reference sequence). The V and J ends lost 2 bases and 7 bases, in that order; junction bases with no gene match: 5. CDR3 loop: CASSLAGDLNEQFF. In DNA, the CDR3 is TGTGCCAGCAGCTTAGCGGGAGATTTGAATGAGCAGTTCTTC.

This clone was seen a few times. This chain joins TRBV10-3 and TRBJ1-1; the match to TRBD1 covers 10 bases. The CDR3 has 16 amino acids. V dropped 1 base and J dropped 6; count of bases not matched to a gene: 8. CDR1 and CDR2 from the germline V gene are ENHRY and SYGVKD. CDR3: CAISEWGQGRKAEAFF. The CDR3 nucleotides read TGTGCCATCAGTGAGTGGGGACAGGGGCGAAAGGCTGAAGCTTTCTTT.

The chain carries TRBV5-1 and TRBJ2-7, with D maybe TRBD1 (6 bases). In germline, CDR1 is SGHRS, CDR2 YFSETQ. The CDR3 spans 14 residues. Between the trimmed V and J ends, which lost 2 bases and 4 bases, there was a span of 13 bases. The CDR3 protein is CASSFHPDSYEQYF. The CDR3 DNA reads TGCGCCAGCAGCTTCCACCCGGACAGTTACGAGCAGTACTTC.

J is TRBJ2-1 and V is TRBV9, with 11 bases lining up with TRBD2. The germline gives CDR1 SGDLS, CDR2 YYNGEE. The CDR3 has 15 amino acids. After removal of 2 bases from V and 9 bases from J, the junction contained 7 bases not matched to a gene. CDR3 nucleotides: TGTGCCAGCAGCGTCGGACTAGCGGGTGAGAGTGAGCAGTTCTTC. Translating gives CASSVGLAGESEQFF.